Listed here are 2 T cell receptor beta chains from one sample, sequenced in a study of CD8+CD57+ T cells in acquired aplastic anemia. Profiling that covered TCR beta VDJ and CDR3 relied on genomic DNA as its template. TCRdb reanalysed the reads using MiXCR and keeps one entry per CDR3 protein. In the table there are around 180,000 distinct CDR3 sequences, about 60% of which are singletons. The sample consisted of sorted CD4+, CD8+, or CD8+CD57+ T cells (not recorded which) from PBMCs. These TCRs come from a human donor in good health.

The chain joins TRBV7-2 to TRBJ1-2; TRBD1 matches 9 bases. Germline assignment: CDR1 SGHTA and CDR2 FQGNSA. J gave up 5 bases and V 4 bases, and 5 bases lay outside the gene matches. CDR3 length: 14 residues. DNA of the CDR3: TGTGCCAGCAGCTGGGCCGGACAGGGGTATGGCTACACCTTC. It is translated as CASSWAGQGYGYTF.

The chain couples TRBV25-1 to TRBJ2-1, with 12 bases aligning to TRBD2. Germline loops: CDR1 MGHDK, CDR2 SYGVNS. V lost 5 bases, J lost 7 bases, and 9 bases stayed unmatched. This CDR3 has 16 amino acids. The CDR3 protein is CASSFGLAGGRNEQFF. The CDR3 coding sequence is TGTGCCAGCAGTTTCGGGCTAGCGGGAGGGCGGAATGAGCAGTTCTTC. The full variable domain, completed using reference TRBV25-1 and TRBJ2-1, is EADIYQTPRYLVIGTGKKITLECSQTMGHDKMYWYQQDPGMELHLIHYSYGVNSTEKGDLSSESTVSRIRTEHFPLTLESARPSHTSQYLCASSFGLAGGRNEQFFGPGTRLTVL.